The source of this TCR beta chain is a study of breast tumors, draining lymph nodes, adjacent tissues. General study findings and limits: Tumors had less TCR diversity than lymph nodes, more than nontumor tissue. Luminal-like breast cancer showed significantly greater tumor-nontumor repertoire similarity than basal-like breast cancer did.

Axillary draining lymph nodes of breast cancer patients supplied the node samples. This clonotype was seen a few times. Its cognate antigen is unknown. Just one base apart from a much larger clone, this may be a read error. TCRdb passed the multiplex PCR reads through MiXCR, listing each CDR3 protein once. This table has 100,000 or so distinct CDR3 sequences, roughly 20% appearing once. The sequence was collected from a female donor with breast cancer. Some clones in this sample may be carry-over from other donors' samples. What was sequenced was axillary lymph node tissue.

The CDR3: CATSLEEGSEQYF. The CDR3, as DNA: TGTGCCACCAGCTTGGAAGAAGGGTCCGAGCAGTACTTC. The chain employs TRBV15 and TRBJ2-7; D is undetermined. This CDR3 has 13 residues. Trimming took off 5 bases at V and 6 bases at J, with 14 bases between the two ends. The germline gives CDR1 LNHNV, CDR2 YYDKDF (reference sequence). The complete variable domain, with remaining parts taken from reference TRBV15 and TRBJ2-7, reads DAMVIQNPRYQVTQFGKPVTLSCSQTLNHNVMYWYQQKSSQAPKLLFHYYDKDFNNEADTPDNFQSRRPNTSFCFLDIRSPGLGDTAMYLCATSLEEGSEQYFGPGTRLTVT.